These 5 T cell receptor beta chains were all obtained from the same sample, sequenced in a study of blood T cell repertoires in COVID-19. The method was immunoSEQ multiplex PCR; TCRdb's version includes in-frame clones alone and lacks a portion of them. Among roughly 220,000 clones listed, just over 85% were seen once. Sequenced material: PBMCs or T cells enriched from blood (not recorded which). These receptors originate from a woman aged 45-59 years with acute COVID-19.

CDR3 DNA sequence: TGTGCCAGCAGCCAAGGGGGGACAGGGCGTTCTAGCACAGATACGCAGTATTTT. This gives the protein CASSQGGTGRSSTDTQYF. The chain recombines TRBV4-2 with TRBJ2-3, with 9 bases fitting TRBD1. V trimming: 1 base; J trimming: 0 bases; junction bases outside the gene matches: 8. This CDR3 spans 18 amino acids. Per the germline V gene, CDR1 is LGHNA and CDR2 is YNFKEQ.

The CDR3 DNA follows: TGTGCCAGCAGCCTCGGGGAGGGAACTGATCAGCCCCAGCATTTT. It codes for CASSLGEGTDQPQHF. The V and J genes are TRBV7-9 and TRBJ1-5; D ambiguous. Germline V gene data show CDR1 as SEHNR and CDR2 as FQNEAQ (reference sequence). The CDR3 consists of 15 residues. Trimming shortened V by 5 bases and J by 5 bases, and 16 bases separated the two germline ends.

V is TRBV27 and J is TRBJ2-2, with D possibly TRBD1 on 6 matching bases. The V and J ends lost 6 bases and 9 bases respectively, with 23 bases between them. The length of the CDR3 is 16 residues. Germline V CDR1 and CDR2: MNHEY, SMNVEV (reference sequence). CDR3 protein: CASSWLGQGTDRELFF. For the CDR3, the DNA is TGTGCCAGCAGCTGGCTTGGGCAGGGGACGGACCGGGAGCTGTTTTTT.

The V call is TRBV28, the J call TRBJ1-3; a possible D gene is TRBD1 (5 bases). V was shortened by 5 bases and J by 0 bases, with 14 bases between the two germline ends. The germline gives CDR1 MDHEN, CDR2 SYDVKM. The CDR3 is made up of 16 amino acids. In DNA form, the CDR3 reads TGTGCCAGCAGTCTGCCTCAGGGCTTCTCTGGAAACACCATATATTTT. Translated, it gives CASSLPQGFSGNTIYF. The variable domain in full, completed from reference TRBV28 and TRBJ1-3, reads DVKVTQSSRYLVKRTGEKVFLECVQDMDHENMFWYRQDPGLGLRLIYFSYDVKMKEKGDIPEGYSVSREKKERFSLILESASTNQTSMYLCASSLPQGFSGNTIYFGEGSWLTVV.

This rearrangement joins TRBV6-2 or TRBV6-3 to TRBJ2-7; 8 positions agree with TRBD1. The V segment lost 6 bases and the J segment 3 bases; nucleotides outside the gene matches: 4. Per germline, CDR1 MNHEY and CDR2 SVGEGT. CDR3 length equals 13 residues. The CDR3 coding sequence is TGTGCCAGCAGCAAAACAGGGGGCTACGAGCAGTACTTC. It specifies CASSKTGGYEQYF.